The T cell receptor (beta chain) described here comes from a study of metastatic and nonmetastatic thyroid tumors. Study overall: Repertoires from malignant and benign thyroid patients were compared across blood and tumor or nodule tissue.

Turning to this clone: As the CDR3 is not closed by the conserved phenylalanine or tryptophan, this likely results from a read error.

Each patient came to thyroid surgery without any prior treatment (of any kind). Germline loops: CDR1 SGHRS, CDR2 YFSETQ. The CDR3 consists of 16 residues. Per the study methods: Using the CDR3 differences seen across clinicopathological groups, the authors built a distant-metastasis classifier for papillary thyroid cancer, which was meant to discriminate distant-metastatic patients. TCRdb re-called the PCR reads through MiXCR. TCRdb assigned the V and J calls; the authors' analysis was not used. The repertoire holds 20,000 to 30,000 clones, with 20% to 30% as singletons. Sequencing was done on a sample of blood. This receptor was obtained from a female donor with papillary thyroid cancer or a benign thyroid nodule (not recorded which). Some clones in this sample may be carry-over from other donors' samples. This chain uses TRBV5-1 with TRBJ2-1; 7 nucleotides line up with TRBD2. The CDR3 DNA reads TGCGCTAGCAGCTTGGCCGGGGCGGGAGTTTCCAATGAGCAGTTCCTC. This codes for CASSLAGAGVSNEQFL.